These 20 T cell receptor beta chains share one sample of origin, sequenced in a study of T cell responses to AZD1222 COVID-19 vaccine. The table came from immunoSEQ multiplex PCR; TCRdb's copy has only in-frame clones and leaves some out. The sample records 120,000 or so clones, 85% to 90% being singletons. The sequencing here drew on peripheral blood, taken 28 days after the second AZD1222 dose. These receptors came from an adult who received the AZD1222 COVID-19 vaccine.

The chain is built from TRBV10-3 and TRBJ1-2; the D gene is possibly TRBD1 (6 bases). The CDR3 has 17 residues. The germline CDR1 and CDR2 sequences are ENHRY and SYGVKD. Trimming removed 8 bases at V and 3 bases at J, with 25 bases between. CDR3 protein: CAIGGSRPVGAYYGYTF. CDR3 sequence (DNA): TGTGCCATCGGGGGCTCCCGTCCGGTTGGGGCCTACTATGGCTACACCTTC.

The table lists this clone with a count of one. The chain couples TRBV9 to TRBJ2-1; maybe TRBD1 (5 bases). The CDR3 loop spans 16 amino acids. The germline V and J ends were trimmed by 4 bases and 0 bases, with 14 bases remaining between them. The germline V gene has CDR1 SGDLS and CDR2 YYNGEE. The CDR3 is CASSPSGASSYNEQFF. The CDR3 nucleotides are TGTGCCAGCAGCCCCAGTGGGGCGAGCTCCTACAATGAGCAGTTCTTC.

The rearrangement uses TRBV9 and TRBJ2-5, with 8 bases that match TRBD2. CDR3 size: 16 residues. Per germline, CDR1 SGDLS and CDR2 YYNGEE. After removal of 4 bases from V and 4 bases from J, the junction contained 12 bases not matched to a gene. Written as DNA, the CDR3 is TGTGCCAGCAGCCCCCGCCAGACGGGGGGGACAGAGACCCAGTACTTC. As protein: CASSPRQTGGTETQYF.

The chain joins TRBV5-1 to TRBJ1-4, with D possibly TRBD1 on 5 matching bases. Germline values: CDR1 SGHRS, CDR2 YFSETQ. V gave up 0 bases and J gave up 8 bases, with 11 bases separating them. The CDR3 contains 14 residues. The CDR3 DNA sequence: TGCGCCAGCAGCTTGGTGGCAGGGAAGGAAAAACTGTTTTTT. This sequence encodes CASSLVAGKEKLFF.

The chain uses TRBV7-8 and TRBJ2-7; TRBD2 matches at 11 bases. Looked up from germline, CDR1 is SGHVS and CDR2 is FQNEAQ. Trimming took 2 bases from V and 2 from J; bases not matched to a gene: 8. This CDR3 spans 17 amino acids. The CDR3 DNA is TGTGCCAGCAGCTTAACGACTAGCGGGGAATATACCTACGAGCAGTACTTC. This encodes CASSLTTSGEYTYEQYF.

The CDR3 DNA reads as TGTGCCAGTAGCATACCGGGGGTTAATGAAAAACTGTTTTTT. Translating it yields CASSIPGVNEKLFF. The chain combines TRBV19 with TRBJ1-4; D might be TRBD1 (5 bases). CDR1 is LNHDA, CDR2 SQIVND, per germline (reference sequence). The CDR3 is made up of 14 amino acids. With 6 bases removed from V and 4 bases from J, the gap between germline ends came to 12 bases. Full variable domain (missing parts from reference TRBV19 and TRBJ1-4): DGGITQSPKYLFRKEGQNVTLSCEQNLNHDAMYWYRQDPGQGLRLIYYSQIVNDFQKGDIAEGYSVSREKKESFPLTVTSAQKNPTAFYLCASSIPGVNEKLFFGSGTQLSVL.

J is TRBJ1-4 and V is TRBV11-1; TRBD1 agrees at 7 bases. With V trimmed by 5 bases and J by 8 bases, 8 bases remained unmatched. Germline-derived CDR1 and CDR2 are SGHAT and FQDESV (reference sequence). The CDR3 extends over 14 amino acids. The CDR3 DNA reads TGTGCCAGCAGCCAAGGGGGCTTGGAGGAAAAACTGTTTTTT. Protein product: CASSQGGLEEKLFF.

The chain couples TRBV19 to TRBJ2-7, with D maybe TRBD1 (6 bases). This CDR3 comprises 13 residues. Germline lookup yields CDR1 LNHDA and CDR2 SQIVND (reference sequence). Trimming pared 8 bases from V and 4 bases from J, leaving 15 bases between. CDR3 nucleotide sequence: TGTGCCAGTGCTGCAGGGACATTATACGAGCAGTACTTC. This codes for CASAAGTLYEQYF.

This rearrangement joins TRBV3-1 (or the pseudogene TRBV3-2) to TRBJ2-5; D is uncertain. The germline V gene has CDR1 LGHDT and CDR2 YNNKEL (reference sequence). The CDR3 has 14 residues. Trimming shortened V by 1 base and J by 4 bases, and 10 bases separated the two germline ends. CDR3 residues: CASSQVAPTETQYF. The CDR3 DNA reads TGTGCCAGCAGCCAAGTGGCCCCAACAGAGACCCAGTACTTC.

This sequence joins TRBV6-5 and TRBJ1-5; D ambiguous. The CDR3 runs to 14 residues. Trimming stripped 0 bases from V and 1 base from J, with 4 bases between. In germline, CDR1 is MNHEY, CDR2 SVGAGI. This CDR3 is CASSYSPSNQPQHF. CDR3 coding DNA: TGTGCCAGCAGTTACTCGCCAAGCAATCAGCCCCAGCATTTT.

The rearrangement links TRBV3-1 (or the pseudogene TRBV3-2) to TRBJ2-1; unclear D gene. The CDR3 covers 16 residues. Per germline, CDR1 LGHDT and CDR2 YNNKEL (reference sequence). V lost 4 bases to trimming and J lost 7 bases, with 20 bases between them. The CDR3 DNA follows: TGTGCCAGCAGCCCCAAGCCAGGTGGGCCCTGGAATGAGCAGTTCTTC. This sequence encodes CASSPKPGGPWNEQFF.

V gene TRBV7-9 combines with J gene TRBJ2-7; 7 bases are a match to TRBD2. Per germline, CDR1 SEHNR and CDR2 FQNEAQ (reference sequence). This CDR3 spans 16 amino acids. Unmatched junction bases numbered 12, after V lost 0 bases and J lost 7 bases. The CDR3 DNA is TGTGCCAGCAGCTTAGCCTTGCGGGAGTTGGGTGGGGAGCAGTACTTC. Translated: CASSLALRELGGEQYF.

V gene TRBV7-7 combines with J gene TRBJ2-1; D not certain. Germline V lookup: CDR1 SSHAT, CDR2 FNYEAQ (reference sequence). V lost 1 base, J lost 5 bases, and 12 bases lay in between. This CDR3 is built from 15 residues. The CDR3 protein is CASSLEPNPHNEQFF. The CDR3 coding sequence is TGTGCCAGCAGCTTAGAACCAAACCCCCACAATGAGCAGTTCTTC.

The chain employs TRBV7-2 and TRBJ1-5, with D possibly matching TRBD1 (5 bases). Germline V gene lookup returns CDR1 SGHTA and CDR2 FQGNSA. Trimming left V 1 base short and J 2 bases short, with 12 bases between. The CDR3 spans 16 residues. The CDR3 DNA follows: TGTGCCAGCAGCTTAGAGTCCACGGGGGGCAATCAGCCCCAGCATTTT. This translates into CASSLESTGGNQPQHF.

J is TRBJ1-6 and V is TRBV28; D is undetermined. V lost 3 bases, J lost 13 bases, and 10 bases lay in between. In germline, CDR1 is MDHEN, CDR2 SYDVKM. This CDR3 has 12 residues. CDR3 in amino acids: CASSFGPDPLHF. The CDR3 DNA sequence: TGTGCCAGCAGTTTCGGGCCTGATCCCCTCCACTTT.

The sample holds one count of this clone. The rearrangement links TRBV6-5 to TRBJ1-6, with unresolved D. The V end was cut by 5 bases, the J end by 7 bases, with 12 bases between. From germline, CDR1 is MNHEY and CDR2 SVGAGI. The CDR3 consists of 14 residues. The CDR3 region is CASSPIITNSPLHF. The CDR3, as DNA: TGTGCCAGCAGTCCAATCATCACGAATTCACCCCTCCACTTT.

The genes are TRBV2 and TRBJ2-1; D may match TRBD1 or TRBD2 (7 bases each). V was clipped by 6 bases and J by 4 bases, with 25 bases between them. Germline-derived CDR1 and CDR2 are SNHLY and FYNNEI. The CDR3 sequence is 18 residues long. The CDR3 is CASRGDRPERGGYNEQFF. The DNA of the CDR3 is TGTGCCAGCAGAGGGGACAGACCAGAGCGGGGAGGGTACAATGAGCAGTTCTTC. Filled out from reference TRBV2 and TRBJ2-1, the complete variable domain reads EPEVTQTPSHQVTQMGQEVILRCVPISNHLYFYWYRQILGQKVEFLVSFYNNEISEKSEIFDDQFSVERPDGSNFTLKIRSTKLEDSAMYFCASRGDRPERGGYNEQFFGPGTRLTVL.

The CDR3, as DNA: TGTGCCAGTAGTATAGGAACCGACAACTTCTACGAGCAGTACTTC. Protein: CASSIGTDNFYEQYF. The J gene is TRBJ2-7, the V gene TRBV19; D is unresolved. Germline-derived CDR1 and CDR2 are LNHDA and SQIVND (reference sequence). The length of the CDR3 is 15 residues. V dropped 1 base and J dropped 3 bases, with 13 bases sitting between them.

The rearrangement links TRBV2 to TRBJ2-3; 7 nucleotides line up with TRBD1. CDR1 and CDR2 (germline): SNHLY, FYNNEI. The CDR3 contains 17 residues. V lost 4 bases to trimming and J lost 0 bases; unmatched junction nucleotides: 10. The CDR3 DNA follows: TGTGCCAGCAGTGGGGGGACAGTGAGCCTTAGCACAGATACGCAGTATTTT. It is translated as CASSGGTVSLSTDTQYF.

Details on this clone: Other DNA sequences within the sample encode an identical CDR3. The J gene is TRBJ1-5, the V gene TRBV18; a possible D gene is TRBD1 (5 bases). V was pared by 6 bases and J by 2 bases, with 14 bases between. This CDR3 has 15 amino acids. Germline V gene data show CDR1 as KGHSH and CDR2 as LQKENI. This CDR3 reads CASSPQGGGNQPQHF. The CDR3 bases are TGTGCCAGCTCGCCTCAGGGAGGAGGCAATCAGCCCCAGCATTTT.